A selection of T cell receptor beta chains follows, all from one sample in a study of blood T cell repertoires in COVID-19. Libraries were prepared by immunoSEQ multiplex PCR; TCRdb keeps only in-frame clonotypes and omits some of them. The data contain roughly 250,000 clones, 70% to 90% of them singletons. What was sequenced was peripheral blood. Receptors originate from a man in his fifties with acute or convalescent COVID-19. The CDR3 runs from the conserved cysteine through the conserved F or W. The D gene is left open where the match is weak. Rows may omit the clone size; those that give it use once, few, many or a size class.

clone size	V gene	D gene	J gene	CDR3 DNA	CDR3 protein
-	TRBV10-2	TRBD2	TRBJ2-5	TGCGCCAGCATCCCAGGGGCTAGCGGGGAGGGGACCCAGTACTTC	CASIPGASGEGTQYF
-	TRBV15	-	TRBJ2-7	TGTGCCACCAGCAGAGTATCGGGTAGTGGCGTCGACGAGCAGTACTTC	CATSRVSGSGVDEQYF
-	TRBV2	TRBD1	TRBJ1-6	TGTGCCAGCAGTGAAGCGGGACAGCCTAATTCACCCCTCCACTTT	CASSEAGQPNSPLHF
-	TRBV30	TRBD1	TRBJ1-2	TGTGCCTGGAGTTACCTTGGGACAGGGGCCTATGGCTACACCTTC	CAWSYLGTGAYGYTF
-	TRBV11-2	TRBD2	TRBJ2-1	TGTGCCAGCAGCTTAGATCTCGGCGGGAGAGGGACTGAGCAGTTCTTC	CASSLDLGGRGTEQFF
once	TRBV7-6	TRBD1	TRBJ2-7	TGTGCCAGCCTCGGAACCGGGACAGGGGGCTCCTACGAGCAGTACTTC	CASLGTGTGGSYEQYF
-	TRBV3-1/TRBV3-2	-	TRBJ2-1	TGTGCCAGCAGCCAACTAGGCACTGAGCAGTTCTTC	CASSQLGTEQFF
once	TRBV7-9	TRBD1	TRBJ1-4	TGTGCCAGCAGCTCGAGGGGGAGGACAGGGCGGTCGTCTAATGAAAAACTGTTTTTT	CASSSRGRTGRSSNEKLFF
once	TRBV2	-	TRBJ2-2	TGTGCCAGAGAGACTCTAAGAGATTCCGGGGAGCTGTTTTTT	CARETLRDSGELFF
-	TRBV6-6	-	TRBJ2-2	TGTGCCAGCAGCCAAGACAGTTACACCGGGGAGCTGTTTTTT	CASSQDSYTGELFF
-	TRBV6-5	-	TRBJ2-2	TGTGCCAGCAGTTACTCGACAGGGAACACCGGGGAGCTGTTTTTT	CASSYSTGNTGELFF